This TCR beta chain was obtained from a study of T cell repertoires in cytomegalovirus infection. Study-wide context: Public TCR beta signature analysis indicated the presence of both CMV infection and matching HLA type. Regarding the study as a whole: CMV-specific TCR beta clonotypes restricted by HLA-C were the ones dominating the ex vivo response.

TCRdb ran MiXCR on the reads and lists one entry per CDR3 protein. The table lists some 110,000 distinct CDR3 sequences, around a tenth of them singletons. As concerns this clonotype: Antigen specificity is unknown.

The sample comprised PBMCs, sequenced either directly or after in vitro stimulation (not recorded which). This TCR was recovered from a human donor in good health (CMV status not recorded). Some clones in this sample may be carry-over from other donors' samples.

The CDR3, as DNA: TGCGCCAGCAGCCAAACAGGGACCTCCTCTGGAAACACCATATATTTT. Encoded protein: CASSQTGTSSGNTIYF. The V and J genes are TRBV4-1 and TRBJ1-3, with TRBD1 as a possible D gene (6 bases). This CDR3 has 16 residues. Germline V lookup: CDR1 MGHRA, CDR2 YSYEKL. Trimming pared 2 bases from V and 0 bases from J, leaving 11 bases between.